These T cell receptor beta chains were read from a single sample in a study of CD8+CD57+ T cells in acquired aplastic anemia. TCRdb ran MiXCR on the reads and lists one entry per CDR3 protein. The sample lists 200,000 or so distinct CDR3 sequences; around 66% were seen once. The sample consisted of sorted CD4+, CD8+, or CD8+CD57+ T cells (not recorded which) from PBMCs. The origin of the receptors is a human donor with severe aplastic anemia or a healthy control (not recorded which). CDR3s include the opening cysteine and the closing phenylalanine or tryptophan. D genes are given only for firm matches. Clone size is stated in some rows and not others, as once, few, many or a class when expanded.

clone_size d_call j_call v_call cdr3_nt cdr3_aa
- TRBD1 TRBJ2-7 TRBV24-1 TGTGCCACCTCGAAAGAGGGGACAGGAGGGTTCTACGAGCAGTACTTC CATSKEGTGGFYEQYF
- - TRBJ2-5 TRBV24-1 TGTGCCACCAGTCTAGAGACCCAGTACTTC CATSLETQYF
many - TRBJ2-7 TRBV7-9 TGTGCCAGCAGCCCCCGGGACTTCTCCTACGAGCAGTACTTC CASSPRDFSYEQYF
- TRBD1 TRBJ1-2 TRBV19 TGTGCCAGTAGTATGGGACAGGATACCTATGGCTACACCTTC CASSMGQDTYGYTF
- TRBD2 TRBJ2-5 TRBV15 TGTGCCACCAGCACCCCCCCGGGGGGCCAAGAGACCCAGTACTTC CATSTPPGGQETQYF
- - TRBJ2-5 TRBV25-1 TGTGCCAGCAGCGTGACATATCAAGAGACCCAGTACTTC CASSVTYQETQYF
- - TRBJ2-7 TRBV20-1 TGCAGTGCGACCAGTGCGTCGGCAGCTTTTTACGAGCAGTACTTC CSATSASAAFYEQYF
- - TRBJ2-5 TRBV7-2 TGTGCCAGCAGCTTACGCAGGAAGACCCAGTACTTC CASSLRRKTQYF
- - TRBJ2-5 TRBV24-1 TGTGCCAGCAGTGAAATAGGGGGGGAGACCCAGTACTTC CASSEIGGETQYF
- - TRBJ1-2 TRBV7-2 TGTGCCAGCAGCTTGAATACCTTCCCCGACGGCTACACCTTC CASSLNTFPDGYTF
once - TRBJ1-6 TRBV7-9 TGTGCCAGCAGCTTAGGGGGGCGGCCGGGAGGGGAGGCCCTCCACTTT CASSLGGRPGGEALHF
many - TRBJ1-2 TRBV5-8 TGTGCCAGCAGCCTTCAAGAGGGGTACTATGGCTACACCTTC CASSLQEGYYGYTF
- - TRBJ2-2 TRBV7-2 TGTGCCAGCACCATATGGAGGGGCGGGGAGCTGTTTTTT CASTIWRGGELFF
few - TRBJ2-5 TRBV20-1 TGCAGTGCTAGATGGACCCTAGAGACCCAGTACTTC CSARWTLETQYF
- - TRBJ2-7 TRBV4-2 TGTGCCAGCAGCGTAGAGTCCGATAGTGGGGAGCAGTACTTC CASSVESDSGEQYF
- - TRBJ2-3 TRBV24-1 TGTGCCACCAGTGATTTTCCGAGGGCAGATACGCAGTATTTT CATSDFPRADTQYF
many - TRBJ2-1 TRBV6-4 TGTGCCAGCAGTGTCGGAGGCGGCTATGAGCAGTTCTTC CASSVGGGYEQFF
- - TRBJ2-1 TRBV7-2 TGTGCCAGCGCCACACACAATGAGCAGTTCTTC CASATHNEQFF
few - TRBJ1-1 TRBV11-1 TGTGCCAGCAGTTCCTACACTGAAGCTTTCTTT CASSSYTEAFF
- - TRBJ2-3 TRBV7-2 TGTGCCAGCAGCTTAGTCGGGACTGGGGTAACGCAGTATTTT CASSLVGTGVTQYF
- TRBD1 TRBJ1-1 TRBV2 TGTGCCAGCAGAAGCTGGGACAGGGGCACTGAAGCTTTCTTT CASRSWDRGTEAFF
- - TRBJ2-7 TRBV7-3 TGTGCCAGCAGCCCGACCGGGACTCATTCCTACGAGCAGTACTTC CASSPTGTHSYEQYF
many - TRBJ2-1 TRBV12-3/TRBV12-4 TGTGCCAGCAGTTGGGCCCCGAGCTCCTACAATGAGCAGTTCTTC CASSWAPSSYNEQFF
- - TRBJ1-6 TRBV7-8 TGTGCCAGCAGCCTACGGGCCGGCGATAATTCACCCCTCCACTTT CASSLRAGDNSPLHF
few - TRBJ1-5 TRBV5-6 TGTGCCAGCAGCTTGGGGCAGAATCAGCCCCAGCATTTT CASSLGQNQPQHF
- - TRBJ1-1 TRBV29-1 TGCAGCGTTGCGGTAGGCGTTAACACTGAAGCTTTCTTT CSVAVGVNTEAFF
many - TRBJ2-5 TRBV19 TGTGCCAGTAGTATCGACAGCGAAGAGACCCAGTACTTC CASSIDSEETQYF
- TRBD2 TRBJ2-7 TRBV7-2 TGTGTCAGCAGCCGACTAGCGGGCTACGAGCAGTACTTC CVSSRLAGYEQYF
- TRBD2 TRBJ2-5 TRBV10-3 TGTGCCGTCGGGACTAGCTCGTTTGAGGCCCAGTACTTC CAVGTSSFEAQYF
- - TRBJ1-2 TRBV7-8 TGTGCCAGCAGCCCCAGGGCCACCAAAGGGCTGTATGGCTACACCTTC CASSPRATKGLYGYTF
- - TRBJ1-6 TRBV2 TGTGCCAGCAGGGCGGGCCCCTTAGAGTCACCCCTCCACTTT CASRAGPLESPLHF
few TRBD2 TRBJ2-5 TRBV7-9 TGTGCCAGCAGCTGGCCTAGCCGGGAGGGAGGGGAGACCCAGTACTTC CASSWPSREGGETQYF
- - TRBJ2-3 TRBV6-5 TGTGCCAGCGCTCAGGTCAAGACATATACGCAGTATTTT CASAQVKTYTQYF
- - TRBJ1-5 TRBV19 TGTGCCAGTAGGGGTCGGGAGTTCAATCAGCCCCAGCATTTT CASRGREFNQPQHF
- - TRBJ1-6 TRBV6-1 TGTGCCAGCAGGCGACAGAATTCACCCCTCCACTTT CASRRQNSPLHF